Listed below are T cell receptor beta chains from one sample, sequenced in a study of regulatory T cells in long-lasting Graves disease. Via MiXCR, TCRdb re-called the multiplex PCR reads, giving one row per CDR3 protein. The table shows about half a million distinct CDR3 sequences, with around a fifth occurring only once. Source: peripheral blood mononuclear cells (PBMCs), taken when the disease was refractory, from a patient treated with antithyroid drugs. The receptors derive from a female donor with Graves disease. The CDR3 runs from the conserved cysteine through the conserved F or W. A D gene is named only where the DNA matches it firmly. Where a row states a size, it is once, few, many or the class of an expanded clone; other rows omit it.

TRBV28	TRBJ2-5	NA	many	CASGGWETQYF	TGTGCCAGCGGAGGATGGGAGACCCAGTACTTC
TRBV18	TRBJ2-5	NA	NA	CASSPPARGMETQYF	TGTGCCAGCTCACCACCGGCAAGGGGCATGGAGACCCAGTACTTC
TRBV5-1	TRBJ2-7	NA	NA	CASSFQHSLSYEQYF	TGCGCCAGCAGCTTTCAGCATTCCCTGTCCTACGAGCAGTACTTC
TRBV12-3/TRBV12-4	TRBJ2-7	NA	many	CASSFYPARSSYEQYF	TGTGCCAGCAGTTTTTATCCAGCGCGGAGCTCCTACGAGCAGTACTTC
TRBV6-2/TRBV6-3	TRBJ2-7	NA	few	CASSSGQATYEQYF	TGTGCCAGCAGTTCCGGACAAGCAACCTACGAGCAGTACTTC
TRBV11-3	TRBJ1-2	NA	many	CASSRTLSGYTF	TGTGCCAGCAGTAGGACACTCTCCGGCTACACCTTC
TRBV28	TRBJ2-3	TRBD1	NA	CASSFAHAYGQGTDTQYF	TGTGCCAGCAGTTTCGCTCACGCTTATGGACAGGGGACCGATACGCAGTATTTT
TRBV20-1	TRBJ1-5	NA	NA	CSASGVLNQPQHF	TGCAGTGCTAGCGGAGTCCTCAATCAGCCCCAGCATTTT
TRBV6-1	TRBJ1-4	TRBD1	few	CASSHGTENTKLFF	TGTGCCAGCAGTCACGGGACAGAGAACACAAAACTGTTTTTT
TRBV4-3	TRBJ1-1	NA	NA	CASSQDRVSLNTEAFF	TGCGCCAGCAGCCAAGATCGCGTCAGCTTGAACACTGAAGCTTTCTTT
TRBV11-3	TRBJ2-2	NA	NA	CASSLVSNPVTGELFF	TGTGCCAGCAGCTTAGTATCCAACCCCGTCACCGGGGAGCTGTTTTTT
TRBV2	TRBJ2-2	TRBD1	many	CASSRRQGAITGELFF	TGTGCCAGCAGTAGACGACAGGGGGCTATCACCGGGGAGCTGTTTTTT
TRBV7-2	TRBJ1-2	NA	few	CASSSEGLHGYTF	TGTGCCAGCAGCTCAGAGGGGTTACATGGCTACACCTTC
TRBV28	TRBJ1-2	TRBD1	many	CASSLPGQGYGYTF	TGTGCCAGCAGTTTACCCGGACAGGGGTATGGCTACACCTTC
TRBV6-1	TRBJ2-7	NA	few	CASSRTARNLYEQYF	TGTGCCAGCAGCAGGACGGCACGGAACCTCTACGAGCAGTACTTC
TRBV27	TRBJ2-7	NA	few	CASSFTGFWENEQYF	TGTGCCAGCAGTTTCACAGGGTTTTGGGAAAACGAGCAGTACTTC
TRBV3-1	TRBJ1-3	NA	NA	CASSQEGGRPGNTIYF	TGTGCCAGCAGCCAAGAGGGGGGGCGTCCTGGAAACACCATATATTTT
TRBV28	TRBJ1-1	NA	many	CASSSEVYTEAFF	TGTGCCAGCAGCTCCGAAGTGTACACTGAAGCTTTCTTT
TRBV20-1	TRBJ2-7	TRBD1	few	CSAWTGSGYEQYF	TGCAGTGCTTGGACAGGGTCAGGCTACGAGCAGTACTTC
TRBV10-3	TRBJ1-2	NA	many	CAIRSSGPNYGYTF	TGTGCCATCAGGTCGTCAGGTCCTAACTATGGCTACACCTTC